The entry below describes one TCR beta chain. The antigen remains undetermined. This entry belongs to a study of cytomegalovirus exposure and HLA in healthy donors. Background on the study: The 90 to 150 validation repertoires, a later analysis reported, used the same platform as the roughly 730 repertoires from the first cohort.

Findings and limits, study-wide: Specificity for CMV antigens was confirmed in vitro for three of the CMV-associated chains. The authors listed around 150 TCR beta chains as cytomegalovirus-associated.

The CDR3 spans 15 residues. Germline CDR1 MDHEN, CDR2 SYDVKM. With V trimmed by 4 bases and J by 4 bases, 9 bases remained unmatched. Method: immunoSEQ multiplex PCR; TCRdb's copy keeps in-frame clones and lacks some. The repertoire has 250,000 to 300,000 clones, approximately 83% of them found once; the top ten carry roughly 1%. This receptor was taken from a woman in her late teens or twenties in good health and CMV-seronegative. The sequenced sample was PBMCs. This chain joins TRBV28 and TRBJ2-7; the match to TRBD2 covers 8 bases. The CDR3 DNA reads as TGTGCCAGCAGTTACCCCCCCGGGGGGGGATACGAGCAGTACTTC. Protein product: CASSYPPGGGYEQYF.